These T cell receptor beta chains were read from a single sample in a study of cytomegalovirus exposure and HLA in healthy donors. Clones were read by immunoSEQ multiplex PCR, and TCRdb kept only the in-frame ones, dropping some. The sample lists 140,000 to 150,000 clones, more than 60% occurring once. Sequencing input: PBMCs. The source is a woman aged 55 to 70 in good health and CMV-seronegative. The CDR3 runs from the conserved cysteine through the conserved F or W. The D gene is left open where the match is weak. A row's size may be missing; if present it is once, few, many or a size class.

abundance	v_gene	j_gene	d_gene	CDR3aa	CDR3nt
-	TRBV5-1	TRBJ2-3	TRBD2	CASSLAVVGGSTDTQYF	TGCGCCAGCAGCTTGGCCGTGGTGGGGGGGAGCACAGATACGCAGTATTTT
few	TRBV11-3	TRBJ2-1	TRBD2	CASSLGERGEIDEQFF	TGTGCCAGCAGCCTAGGGGAGCGGGGGGAAATCGATGAGCAGTTCTTC
-	TRBV7-6	TRBJ1-1	TRBD1	CASSPLGGKTEAFF	TGTGCCAGCAGCCCTTTAGGGGGCAAGACTGAAGCTTTCTTT
-	TRBV19	TRBJ2-4	-	CASSMGLLAKNIQYF	TGTGCCAGTAGTATGGGGCTCCTAGCCAAAAACATTCAGTACTTC
once	TRBV7-9	TRBJ2-3	-	CASSRLPGTQYF	TGTGCCAGCAGCCGACTCCCGGGTACGCAGTATTTT
-	TRBV7-8	TRBJ1-4	TRBD1	CASSLRQGATNEKLFF	TGTGCCAGCAGCCTTCGACAGGGGGCAACTAATGAAAAACTGTTTTTT
-	TRBV5-5	TRBJ1-5	-	CASSLEGGLGNQPQHF	TGTGCCAGCAGCTTGGAAGGGGGTTTGGGCAATCAGCCCCAGCATTTT
-	TRBV28	TRBJ2-7	-	CASRIQGLGNYEQYF	TGTGCCAGCAGGATACAGGGATTGGGCAACTACGAGCAGTACTTC
-	TRBV2	TRBJ1-3	TRBD1	CASSVGQILTGNTIYF	TGTGCCAGCAGTGTGGGACAGATACTTACTGGAAACACCATATATTTT
-	TRBV5-6	TRBJ2-7	TRBD1	CASSFRQGLGHEQYF	TGTGCCAGCAGTTTTAGACAGGGCCTTGGCCACGAGCAGTACTTC
-	TRBV19	TRBJ2-7	-	CASSIRQGDEQYF	TGTGCCAGTAGTATAAGGCAGGGCGACGAGCAGTACTTC
once	TRBV7-2	TRBJ1-5	-	CASSFEENQPQHF	TGTGCCAGCAGCTTCGAGGAGAATCAGCCCCAGCATTTT
-	TRBV7-2	TRBJ2-7	-	CASASRWAGSEQYF	TGTGCCAGCGCATCGAGGTGGGCGGGGTCCGAGCAGTACTTC
-	TRBV6-4	TRBJ2-5	-	CASTPLQETQYF	TGTGCCAGCACCCCTCTCCAAGAGACCCAGTACTTC
-	TRBV27	TRBJ2-3	TRBD2	CASSLTSGWGADTQYF	TGTGCCAGCAGTTTGACTAGCGGGTGGGGAGCAGATACGCAGTATTTT
-	TRBV7-9	TRBJ1-1	-	CSSTPGPQIAGF	TGTTCCAGCACCCCGGGACCGCAAATCGCGGGATTT
-	TRBV15	TRBJ2-6	TRBD1	CATSRDEDRGLSSGANVLTF	TGTGCCACCAGCAGAGATGAGGACAGGGGGCTGAGCTCTGGGGCCAACGTCCTGACTTTC
-	TRBV5-1	TRBJ2-7	TRBD1	CASSLGTGIYLEQYF	TGCGCCAGCAGCTTGGGGACAGGGATTTATTTGGAGCAGTACTTC
-	TRBV7-9	TRBJ1-6	-	CASSLGDSPLHF	TGTGCCAGCAGCTTAGGAGATTCACCCCTCCACTTT
-	TRBV29-1	TRBJ2-7	-	CSVGGLGAYEQYF	TGCAGCGTTGGGGGCCTCGGCGCCTACGAGCAGTACTTC
few	TRBV5-1	TRBJ2-7	-	CASSPRAVADEQYF	TGCGCCAGCAGCCCCAGGGCAGTTGCCGACGAGCAGTACTTC
-	TRBV19	TRBJ1-5	-	CASSIIIGGSNQPQHF	TGTGCCAGTAGTATCATTATAGGGGGTAGCAATCAGCCCCAGCATTTT
-	TRBV12-5	TRBJ2-7	TRBD1	CASGLGTAGGGEQYF	TGTGCTAGTGGTTTGGGTACCGCAGGGGGCGGCGAGCAGTACTTC
few	TRBV5-1	TRBJ2-7	-	CASIPGQGAYEQYF	TGCGCCAGCATCCCCGGGCAGGGTGCCTACGAGCAGTACTTC
-	TRBV7-6	TRBJ2-3	-	CASSLNRGGTDTQYF	TGTGCCAGCAGCTTAAACCGAGGGGGTACAGATACGCAGTATTTT
-	TRBV6-1	TRBJ2-7	-	CASSELGGSYEQYF	TGTGCCAGCAGTGAATTGGGTGGTAGCTACGAGCAGTACTTC
-	TRBV2	TRBJ2-2	-	CASTDTGSFTGELFF	TGTGCCAGTACGGATACAGGGAGTTTTACCGGGGAGCTGTTTTTT
few	TRBV5-1	TRBJ2-3	-	CATSPTVPSTDTQYF	TGCGCCACCTCCCCCACGGTACCTAGCACAGATACGCAGTATTTT
-	TRBV5-5	TRBJ1-5	-	CASSLGFGGSSNQPQHF	TGTGCCAGCAGCTTGGGTTTCGGGGGTTCGAGCAATCAGCCCCAGCATTTT
-	TRBV18	TRBJ2-7	TRBD2	CASKTSGSSYEQYF	TGTGCCAGCAAGACTAGCGGGAGCTCCTACGAGCAGTACTTC
-	TRBV7-3	TRBJ2-2	TRBD2	CASSLGLAGPPGELFF	TGTGCCAGCAGCTTAGGGCTAGCGGGACCACCCGGGGAGCTGTTTTTT
few	TRBV28	TRBJ1-1	TRBD1	CASRQGGTANTEAFF	TGTGCCAGCAGGCAAGGGGGGACAGCGAACACTGAAGCTTTCTTT
-	TRBV28	TRBJ2-5	TRBD1	CASNQDRGIQETQYF	TGTGCCAGCAATCAGGACAGGGGGATCCAAGAGACCCAGTACTTC
few	TRBV7-2	TRBJ2-1	TRBD2	CASSFGPLILAGGSNEQFF	TGTGCCAGCAGCTTCGGACCCCTAATACTAGCGGGAGGTAGCAATGAGCAGTTCTTC
-	TRBV11-1	TRBJ2-1	-	CASSLQRGGPKQFF	TGTGCCAGCAGCTTACAAAGGGGGGGGCCAAAACAGTTCTTC
few	TRBV19	TRBJ1-2	TRBD1	CASQTGVVGYTF	TGTGCCAGCCAAACAGGGGTGGTTGGCTACACCTTC
-	TRBV4-3	TRBJ2-7	-	CASSQDYREHGF	TGCGCCAGCAGCCAAGATTACAGGGAGCATGGCTTC
few	TRBV6-5	TRBJ2-3	-	CASSYFLDSDTQYF	TGTGCCAGCAGTTACTTCCTAGACTCAGATACGCAGTATTTT
-	TRBV5-4	TRBJ1-2	TRBD1	CASSYTGALGYTF	TGTGCCAGCAGCTACACAGGGGCGTTGGGCTACACCTTC
-	TRBV9	TRBJ1-3	TRBD1	CASSGRGRGNTIYF	TGTGCCAGCAGCGGGAGGGGGCGCGGAAACACCATATATTTT
-	TRBV5-1	TRBJ2-7	TRBD2	CASSLGEVLAGGSYEQYF	TGCGCCAGCAGCTTGGGGGAGGTACTAGCGGGAGGATCCTACGAGCAGTACTTC
-	TRBV2	TRBJ2-5	-	CASSEALRRLGGTQYF	TGTGCCAGCAGTGAAGCGCTTCGAAGGCTTGGCGGCACCCAGTACTTC
-	TRBV19	TRBJ1-2	TRBD1	CATRTGGGYGYTF	TGTGCCACCAGGACAGGGGGCGGTTATGGCTACACCTTC
-	TRBV7-8	TRBJ2-1	TRBD2	CASSLKLAGGPGTNEQFF	TGTGCCAGCAGCTTAAAACTAGCGGGGGGGCCGGGTACAAATGAGCAGTTCTTC
-	TRBV5-4	TRBJ2-7	-	CASSPDPPRSSYEQYF	TGTGCCAGCAGCCCTGACCCACCCCGGAGCTCCTACGAGCAGTACTTC
-	TRBV4-3	TRBJ2-3	TRBD2	CASSLAGAAADTQYF	TGCGCCAGCAGCCTAGCGGGAGCTGCCGCAGATACGCAGTATTTT
-	TRBV6-5	TRBJ2-5	-	CASTLSGTPGETQYF	TGTGCCAGCACCTTAAGCGGGACACCCGGAGAGACCCAGTACTTC
few	TRBV9	TRBJ2-1	-	CASSVAYNNEQFF	TGTGCCAGCAGCGTAGCCTATAACAATGAGCAGTTCTTC
-	TRBV15	TRBJ1-5	-	CATSRAGLGLDQPQHF	TGTGCCACCAGCAGAGCGGGTCTCGGACTCGATCAGCCCCAGCATTTT
-	TRBV7-2	TRBJ2-1	-	CASSPRGFNEQFF	TGTGCCAGCAGCCCAAGAGGATTCAATGAGCAGTTCTTC
few	TRBV4-3	TRBJ1-1	TRBD1	CASSQAPTGDTEAFF	TGCGCCAGCAGCCAAGCTCCGACAGGGGATACTGAAGCTTTCTTT
-	TRBV19	TRBJ1-6	-	CASRIVAVNSPLHF	TGTGCCAGTAGAATTGTGGCGGTTAATTCACCCCTCCACTTT
-	TRBV5-1	TRBJ2-3	TRBD2	CASSFDPSGASTDTQYF	TGCGCCAGCAGCTTCGACCCTAGCGGGGCAAGCACAGATACGCAGTATTTT
-	TRBV2	TRBJ2-7	-	CASSSLPQEQYF	TGTGCCAGCAGTTCACTACCCCAGGAGCAGTACTTC
-	TRBV19	TRBJ1-2	-	CASRPSGAYGYTF	TGTGCCAGTCGGCCTTCAGGGGCCTATGGCTACACCTTC
-	TRBV29-1	TRBJ1-5	-	CSVGGSNQPQHF	TGCAGCGTTGGGGGCAGCAATCAGCCCCAGCATTTT
-	TRBV5-1	TRBJ1-2	TRBD1	CASSPPGQGSLGYTF	TGCGCCAGCAGCCCCCCGGGACAGGGGTCCTTGGGCTACACCTTC
-	TRBV14	TRBJ2-7	-	CASSLDYYEQYF	TGTGCCAGCAGCTTGGACTACTACGAGCAGTACTTC
-	TRBV2	TRBJ2-7	TRBD2	CASRSLAGGPYEQYF	TGTGCCAGCAGATCTTTAGCGGGAGGGCCCTACGAGCAGTACTTC
-	TRBV5-1	TRBJ1-1	-	CASSWTTGANTEAFF	TGCGCCAGCAGCTGGACGACAGGAGCGAACACTGAAGCTTTCTTT